These 20 T cell receptor beta chains came from one sample sequenced in a study of blood T cell repertoires in COVID-19. Assay used: immunoSEQ multiplex PCR; TCRdb lists only in-frame clones, some missing. The table includes around 200,000 clones, about 82% detected once. The specimen sequenced was PBMCs or T cells enriched from blood (not recorded which). The receptor source for this set is a man between 40 and 49 years old with acute COVID-19.

The CDR3 sequence: CASTGEGRDTEAFF. CDR3 in DNA: TGTGCCAGCACCGGAGAGGGGAGGGACACTGAAGCTTTCTTT. The gene calls are TRBV7-9 and TRBJ1-1; D is perhaps TRBD1 (5 bases). Germline CDR1 and CDR2: SEHNR and FQNEAQ (reference sequence). V lost 7 bases and J 3 bases, leaving 15 bases between the germline ends. The CDR3 totals 14 residues.

CDR3 in amino acids: CASSPDRGRNTIYF. The CDR3 DNA sequence: TGCGCCAGCAGCCCAGACAGGGGCCGAAACACCATATATTTT. The chain has TRBV4-3 and TRBJ1-3; TRBD1 agrees at 8 bases. Trimming removed 4 bases from V and 5 bases from J; junction bases left unmatched: 4. Germline values: CDR1 LGHNA, CDR2 YSLEER. CDR3 length: 14 residues.

Turning to this clone: At one of its ends the junction is not consistent with the germline gene, which may arise from a read error. The J gene is TRBJ1-1, the V gene TRBV7-7, with no clear D. Per germline, CDR1 SSHAT and CDR2 FNYEAQ (reference sequence). CDR3 size: 13 residues. The CDR3 spells CASSLGEDTEAFF. Written as DNA, the CDR3 is TGTGCTAGCAGCTTAGGAGAGGACACTGAAGCTTTCTTT.

This chain joins TRBV27 and TRBJ1-2; TRBD1 might be the D (6 bases). V was shortened by 5 bases and J by 7 bases, with 14 bases between the two germline ends. There are 13 residues in the CDR3. The V gene's germline CDR1 is MNHEY and CDR2 SMNVEV (reference sequence). CDR3 in DNA: TGTGCCAGCAGTCTCCCGTCAGGGGTTGGCTACACCTTC. This gives the protein CASSLPSGVGYTF.

V usage is TRBV5-1 and J usage is TRBJ2-1, with 8 bases that match TRBD2. Germline V gene lookup returns CDR1 SGHRS and CDR2 YFSETQ. The CDR3 has 18 residues. With 0 bases clipped from V and 0 bases from J, the junction kept 8 bases outside the gene matches. The CDR3 region is CASSLGYSSGYSYNEQFF. DNA for the CDR3: TGCGCCAGCAGCTTGGGGTATTCTAGCGGGTACTCCTACAATGAGCAGTTCTTC.

V usage is TRBV10-1 and J usage is TRBJ1-2, with TRBD1 as a possible D gene (5 bases). V was pared by 0 bases and J by 2 bases, with 7 bases between. The CDR3 is made up of 14 amino acids. From germline, CDR1 is WNHNN and CDR2 SYGVQD (reference sequence). CDR3 in amino acids: CASSESDRNYGYTF. In DNA form, the CDR3 reads TGCGCCAGCAGTGAGTCCGACAGAAACTATGGCTACACCTTC.

The V call is TRBV5-6, the J call TRBJ1-6; D perhaps matches TRBD1 (6 bases). V lost 4 bases and J 10 bases, leaving 15 bases between the germline ends. Looked up from germline, CDR1 is SGHDT and CDR2 is YYEEEE. The CDR3 is 14 residues long. As DNA, the CDR3 is TGTGCCAGCAGCCCGGACAGAAGGGGCTCACCCCTCCACTTT. Encoded protein: CASSPDRRGSPLHF.

The gene calls are TRBV3-1 (or the pseudogene TRBV3-2) and TRBJ2-6; no clear D. Germline lookup yields CDR1 LGHDT and CDR2 YNNKEL (reference sequence). With 6 bases removed from V and 2 bases from J, the gap between germline ends came to 11 bases. This CDR3 has 15 residues. CDR3 sequence: CASSLHGTGANVLTF. The CDR3 DNA reads as TGTGCCAGCAGTCTTCACGGTACTGGGGCCAACGTCCTGACTTTC.

The chain is built from TRBV3-1 (or the pseudogene TRBV3-2) and TRBJ2-7, with D maybe TRBD1 (6 bases). V was trimmed by 3 bases and J by 4 bases, leaving 7 bases between them. Looked up from germline, CDR1 is LGHDT and CDR2 is YNNKEL (reference sequence). This CDR3 region has 12 residues. DNA of the CDR3: TGTGCCAGCAGCCAGGGGGCTTACGAGCAGTACTTC. Its translation: CASSQGAYEQYF.

The CDR3 protein is CASSKCRDRIHEQYF. DNA of the CDR3: TGTGCCAGCAGCAAGTGCCGGGACAGGATCCACGAGCAGTACTTC. The chain recombines TRBV21-1 with TRBJ2-7; the table calls TRBD1, which could not be checked here. TRBV21-1 is a documented pseudogene. The CDR3 sequence is 15 residues long.

This clone was found a few times. The chain uses TRBV5-5 and TRBJ2-5; maybe TRBD2 (5 bases). The CDR3 consists of 13 residues. V lost 2 bases to trimming and J lost 0 bases, with 5 bases between them. Germline CDR1 SGHKS, CDR2 YYEKEE (reference sequence). The CDR3 bases are TGTGCCAGCAGCTTCGGGGACCAAGAGACCCAGTACTTC. Amino acid sequence: CASSFGDQETQYF.

J is TRBJ2-7 and V is TRBV9, with D possibly TRBD2 on 6 matching bases. The V end lost 0 bases, the J end lost 3 bases, and 13 bases lay between the germline ends. The CDR3 loop spans 15 amino acids. The germline V gene encodes CDR1 SGDLS and CDR2 YYNGEE. The CDR3 spells CASSVDGASVYEQYF. The CDR3 bases are TGTGCCAGCAGCGTAGATGGGGCTAGCGTCTACGAGCAGTACTTC.

V is TRBV21-1 and J is TRBJ2-7; the D segment call TRBD1 is taken from the table without a DNA check. TRBV21-1 is termed a pseudogene. The CDR3 has 14 amino acids. CDR3: CASSKFYRKYEQYF. As DNA, the CDR3 is TGTGCCAGCAGCAAATTTTACAGAAAGTACGAGCAGTACTTC.

V is TRBV28 and J is TRBJ1-2; TRBD1 might be the D (6 bases). The CDR3 loop spans 15 amino acids. The germline V and J ends were trimmed by 6 bases and 8 bases, with 22 bases remaining between them. Looked up from germline, CDR1 is MDHEN and CDR2 is SYDVKM. The CDR3 loop is CASSRTQTGLGGYTF. The CDR3 DNA reads as TGTGCCAGCAGCCGAACCCAGACAGGACTAGGGGGCTACACCTTC.

The rearrangement links TRBV7-8 to TRBJ1-2, with 8 bases matching TRBD1. Germline V gene lookup returns CDR1 SGHVS and CDR2 FQNEAQ. Germline trimming cut 5 bases from V and 5 bases from J; bases unmatched to any gene: 16. CDR3 length: 17 residues. As DNA, the CDR3 is TGTGCCAGCAGCATAGACAGGGGAGAAGGGCGTTATTATGGCTACACCTTC. Protein product: CASSIDRGEGRYYGYTF.

The rearrangement links TRBV3-1 (or the pseudogene TRBV3-2) to TRBJ2-6, with D unresolved. Germline lookup yields CDR1 LGHDT and CDR2 YNNKEL (reference sequence). CDR3 length: 15 amino acids. The V and J ends lost 7 bases and 0 bases respectively, with 10 bases between them. The CDR3 region has the DNA TGTGCCAGCACCCCCCGACTCTCTGGGGCCAACGTCCTGACTTTC. Its translation: CASTPRLSGANVLTF.

CDR3 loop: CASTLGGGPETQYF. CDR3 DNA sequence: TGTGCCAGCACCCTGGGGGGGGGACCTGAGACCCAGTACTTC. The J gene is TRBJ2-5, the V gene TRBV25-1, with 7 nucleotides matching TRBD2. The CDR3 is 14 amino acids. V shed 7 bases, J shed 5 bases, and the junction held 10 bases outside the gene matches. Germline CDR1 MGHDK, CDR2 SYGVNS.

The V gene is TRBV27, the J gene TRBJ1-5; 7 nucleotides match TRBD1. This CDR3 has 16 amino acids. CDR1 is MNHEY and CDR2 is SMNVEV in the germline V gene (reference sequence). Trimming at V came to 5 bases and at J to 4 bases, leaving 11 bases not matched to a gene. In nucleotides, the CDR3 is TGTGCCAGCAGTGGAAACCGGGACAGAGGGAATCAGCCCCAGCATTTT. Its protein is CASSGNRDRGNQPQHF.

The rearrangement joins TRBV7-3 to TRBJ2-1; D is possibly TRBD2 (5 bases). The CDR3 is 16 amino acids. Germline CDR1 SGHTA, CDR2 FQGTGA. Trimming removed 1 base at V and 2 bases at J, with 12 bases between. CDR3 DNA: TGTGCCAGCAGCTTAAGTCCTAGCTTAACCTACAATGAGCAGTTCTTC. Translated, it gives CASSLSPSLTYNEQFF.

V and J are TRBV9 and TRBJ1-1, with 7 bases identical to TRBD1. In germline, CDR1 is SGDLS, CDR2 YYNGEE. J lost 4 bases, V lost 0 bases, and 6 bases had no gene match. CDR3 length: 15 residues. CDR3 nucleotides: TGTGCCAGCAGCGTAGAAGGGGACAGAGGCACTGAAGCTTTCTTT. Its protein is CASSVEGDRGTEAFF.